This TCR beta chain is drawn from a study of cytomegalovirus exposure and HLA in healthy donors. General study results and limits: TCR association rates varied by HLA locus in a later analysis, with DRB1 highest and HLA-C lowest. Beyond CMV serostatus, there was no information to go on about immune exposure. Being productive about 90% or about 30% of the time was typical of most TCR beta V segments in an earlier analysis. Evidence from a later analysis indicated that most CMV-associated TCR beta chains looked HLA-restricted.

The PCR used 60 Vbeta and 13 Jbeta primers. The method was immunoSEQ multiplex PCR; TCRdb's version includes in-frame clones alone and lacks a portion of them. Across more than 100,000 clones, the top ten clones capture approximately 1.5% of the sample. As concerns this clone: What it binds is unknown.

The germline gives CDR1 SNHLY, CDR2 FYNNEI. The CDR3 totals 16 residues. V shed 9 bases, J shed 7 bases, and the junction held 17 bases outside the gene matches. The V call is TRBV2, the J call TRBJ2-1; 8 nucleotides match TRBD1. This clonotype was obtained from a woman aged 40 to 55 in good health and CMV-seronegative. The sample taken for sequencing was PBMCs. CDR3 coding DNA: TGTGCCAGTCACATTACCCGGGACAGGAGTACGAATGAGCAGTTCTTC. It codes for CASHITRDRSTNEQFF.